This T cell receptor beta chain was documented in a study of blood T cell repertoires in COVID-19. The CDR3 is 17 residues long. J gave up 6 bases and V 2 bases, and 11 bases lay outside the gene matches. The germline V gene encodes CDR1 LGHNA and CDR2 YNFKEQ. Repertoires were generated with immunoSEQ multiplex PCR, while TCRdb's copy carries only in-frame clones and drops some. The sample includes 250,000 to 400,000 clones, more than 70% of them seen just once. This TCR derives from a woman aged 25-40 years with COVID-19, enrolled during active disease. The chain joins TRBV4-2 to TRBJ2-2; 8 bases align to TRBD2. The sequenced sample consisted of peripheral blood. CDR3 DNA: TGTGCCAGCAGCCAACTGTTAGGCAGCGGGAGTGCCGGGGAGCTGTTTTTT. This translates into CASSQLLGSGSAGELFF.